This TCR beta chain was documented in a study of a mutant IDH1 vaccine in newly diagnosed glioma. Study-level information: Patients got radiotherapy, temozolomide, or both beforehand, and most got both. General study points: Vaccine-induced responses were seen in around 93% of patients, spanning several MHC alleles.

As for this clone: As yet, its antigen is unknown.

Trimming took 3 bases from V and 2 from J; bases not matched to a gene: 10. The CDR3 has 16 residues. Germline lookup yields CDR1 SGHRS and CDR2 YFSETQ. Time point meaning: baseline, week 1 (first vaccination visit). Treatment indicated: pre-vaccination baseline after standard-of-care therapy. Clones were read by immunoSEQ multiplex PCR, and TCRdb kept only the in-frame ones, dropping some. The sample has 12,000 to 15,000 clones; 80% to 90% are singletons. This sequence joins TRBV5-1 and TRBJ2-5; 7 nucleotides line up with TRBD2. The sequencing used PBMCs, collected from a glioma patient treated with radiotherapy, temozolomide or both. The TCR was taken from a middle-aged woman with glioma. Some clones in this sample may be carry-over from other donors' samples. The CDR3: CASSYLQRGRQETQYF. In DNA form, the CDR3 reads TGCGCCAGCAGCTATCTCCAGCGGGGCCGACAAGAGACCCAGTACTTC.